A selection of T cell receptor beta chains follows, all from one sample in a study of PD-L1 blockade in urothelial cancer. Sequencing was performed with immunoSEQ multiplex PCR; in TCRdb, only in-frame clones are kept and a portion is missing. There are roughly 38,000 clones in the sample; approximately 85% occur only once, and 6.8% lies in the top ten. The material sequenced was PBMCs, taken around atezolizumab (anti-PD-L1) treatment. These receptors came from a man aged 60-69 years with urothelial cancer. CDR3s leave out the opening cysteine and the closing phenylalanine or tryptophan. Expanded clones get a size class; other rows say once, few or many, or leave the size out.

j_gene: TRBJ2-2
abundance: NA
v_gene: TRBV27
len: 14
CDR3aa: ASSLLRTANTGELF

j_gene: TRBJ2-1
abundance: NA
v_gene: TRBV7-9
len: 14
CDR3aa: ASSLSVGGVSNEQF

j_gene: TRBJ1-2
abundance: once
v_gene: TRBV27
len: 15
CDR3aa: ASSLRWDRTANYGYT

j_gene: TRBJ1-6
abundance: NA
v_gene: TRBV18
len: 12
CDR3aa: ASSPGQDNSPLH

j_gene: TRBJ2-3
abundance: NA
v_gene: TRBV28
len: 13
CDR3aa: ASSPADRAPDTQY

j_gene: TRBJ1-2
abundance: NA
v_gene: TRBV5-6
len: 13
CDR3aa: ASSHGTPPNYGYT

j_gene: TRBJ2-2
abundance: few
v_gene: TRBV28
len: 14
CDR3aa: ASSLVGQGNTGELF

j_gene: TRBJ2-3
abundance: NA
v_gene: TRBV5-4
len: 13
CDR3aa: ASSRTSGSTDTQY

j_gene: TRBJ1-1
abundance: NA
v_gene: TRBV6-5
len: 11
CDR3aa: ASTPTGRTEAF

j_gene: TRBJ1-2
abundance: NA
v_gene: TRBV6-5
len: 13
CDR3aa: ASSYTGQGGGGYT

j_gene: TRBJ2-2
abundance: once
v_gene: TRBV11-1
len: 14
CDR3aa: ASSPNDRANTGELF

j_gene: TRBJ2-5
abundance: NA
v_gene: TRBV19
len: 13
CDR3aa: ASSIGQILGETQY

j_gene: TRBJ2-7
abundance: once
v_gene: TRBV28
len: 12
CDR3aa: ASISSRDSYEQY

j_gene: TRBJ1-4
abundance: NA
v_gene: TRBV18
len: 11
CDR3aa: ASSPVSGEKLF

j_gene: TRBJ2-1
abundance: NA
v_gene: TRBV5-1
len: 13
CDR3aa: ASSAMTVSEGEQF

j_gene: TRBJ1-6
abundance: NA
v_gene: TRBV27
len: 12
CDR3aa: ASCATGQNSPLH

j_gene: TRBJ1-2
abundance: NA
v_gene: TRBV5-4
len: 16
CDR3aa: ASSLGGTGALGYNGYT

j_gene: TRBJ2-7
abundance: NA
v_gene: TRBV9
len: 11
CDR3aa: ASSLYRYYEQY

j_gene: TRBJ2-7
abundance: NA
v_gene: TRBV28
len: 12
CDR3aa: ASAGTGGRYEQY

j_gene: TRBJ1-2
abundance: NA
v_gene: TRBV2
len: 12
CDR3aa: ASREGQRNYGYT